The following is a T cell receptor beta chain sequence with its context. Its specificity is not known. The data derive from a study of T cell responses to AZD1222 COVID-19 vaccine. Study-wide findings and caveats: The donor cohort was predominantly white British with a female majority, and clonal diversity may have been underestimated. In all cases, repertoires were sampled only after the peak T cell response.

This table comes from immunoSEQ multiplex PCR, and its TCRdb copy is limited to in-frame clones, with some not included. This table holds about 150,000 clones, approximately 92% found once. V gave up 1 base and J gave up 8 bases; unmatched junction bases: 9. The CDR3 is 16 residues long. Germline V CDR1 and CDR2: LGHDT, YNNKEL (reference sequence). The chain uses TRBV3-1 (or the pseudogene TRBV3-2) and TRBJ2-5, with 11 bases matching TRBD2. The TCR comes from an adult in good health. Sample: peripheral blood, taken on day 0 of AZD1222 vaccination. This CDR3 reads CASSQAVVAGGGTQYF. In DNA form, the CDR3 reads TGTGCCAGCAGCCAAGCTGTAGTAGCGGGGGGGGGAACCCAGTACTTC.